Detailed here is one TCR beta chain. Since a much larger clone is just one base distant, this may be a read error. Germline V CDR1 and CDR2: SGHRS, YFSETQ. Trimming at V came to 3 bases and at J to 5 bases, leaving 2 bases not matched to a gene. The CDR3 is 14 residues long. These data come from a study of T-cell reconstitution after alpha-beta-depleted transplantation in children. Unique molecular identifiers were incorporated into the prepared TCRbeta library. TCRdb itself ran the PCR reads through MiXCR, one entry per CDR3 protein. The profile shows about 400,000 distinct CDR3 sequences, more than 10% of them singletons.

The source of this sequence is a human donor who donated a stem cell graft to a child with Fanconi anemia. V is TRBV5-1 and J is TRBJ2-2; TRBD1 matches at 9 bases. The material sequenced was PBMCs, taken from the stem cell graft. CDR3 amino acids: CASSSDRGTGELFF. The CDR3 DNA is TGCGCCAGCAGCTCGGACAGGGGTACCGGGGAGCTGTTTTTT. Combining the CDR3 with reference TRBV5-1 and TRBJ2-2 gives the whole variable domain KAGVTQTPRYLIKTRGQQVTLSCSPISGHRSVSWYQQTPGQGLQFLFEYFSETQRNKGNFPGRFSGRQFSNSRSEMNVSTLELGDSALYLCASSSDRGTGELFFGEGSRLTVL.